This T cell receptor (beta chain) was recovered during a study of blood T cell repertoires in COVID-19. Participant-reported clinical history was the basis for cohort assignment. Cohort 3 recovered donors had two negative PCRs, clearance, or symptom resolution. CDR3 length: 19 residues. Assay: immunoSEQ multiplex PCR; the TCRdb copy retains only in-frame clones and omits some. Of 110,000 to 150,000 clones in the sample, 87% were seen once. The chain couples TRBV21-1 to TRBJ2-1; the table gives TRBD2 as D, unverified against the DNA. TRBV21-1 has pseudogene status. The receptor was derived from a man in his 60s who had recovered from COVID-19. The sequenced sample consisted of PBMCs or T cells enriched from blood (not recorded which). CDR3 in amino acids: CASTLGLAALIHRNNEQFF. In DNA, the CDR3 is TGTGCCAGCACTCTCGGACTAGCGGCCCTCATCCACAGAAACAATGAGCAGTTCTTC.